The 24 T cell receptor beta chains below all came from one sample that was sequenced in a study of blood T cell repertoires in COVID-19 (TCRdb year 2020). Receptor libraries were prepared by the immunoSEQ multiplex PCR assay. TCRdb re-hosts the immuneACCESS table, in-frame sequences only. Its copies lack some clones; in the studies checked, an unresolved V gene accounts for under half of them, and the cause for the rest is not known. Within this sample are some 190,000 clones, with around 80% of them counted one time only. 13% to 15% of the sample comes from the top ten. The sample comprised PBMCs or T cells enriched from blood (not recorded which). These receptors were collected from a man between 60 and 75 years old who had been exposed to COVID-19.

V gene TRBV21-1 combines with J gene TRBJ2-2; TRBD1 is the table's D call and was not checked against the DNA. TRBV21-1 is a pseudogene segment. This CDR3 contains 15 residues. The CDR3 bases are TGTGCCAGCAAAAGACAGGGGTCGAACACCGGGGAGCTGTTTTTT. This sequence encodes CASKRQGSNTGELFF.

This rearrangement joins TRBV12-2 to TRBJ1-3. TRBV12-2 constitutes a pseudogene. This CDR3 spans 15 amino acids. The CDR3 sequence: CASRRPGDSGNTIYF. The CDR3 coding sequence is TGTGCAAGTCGCCGTCCCGGGGACTCTGGAAACACCATATATTTT.

The chain's CDR3 is CASSLGYRGAYNEQFF. DNA of the CDR3: TGTGCCAGCAGCTTGGGATACAGGGGGGCCTACAATGAGCAGTTCTTC. V usage is TRBV5-6 and J usage is TRBJ2-1; 8 nucleotides agree with TRBD1. V was pared by 0 bases and J by 2 bases, with 4 bases of the junction left unmatched. Per germline, CDR1 SGHDT and CDR2 YYEEEE. This CDR3 spans 16 amino acids.

CDR3 bases: TGTGCCAGCAGCCCACCGGGACAACGCAATCAGCCCCAGCATTTT. This translates into CASSPPGQRNQPQHF. The genes are TRBV28 and TRBJ1-5, with D possibly matching TRBD1 (6 bases). Trimming left V 6 bases short and J 2 bases short, with 14 bases between. From germline, CDR1 is MDHEN and CDR2 SYDVKM. This CDR3 has 15 residues.

The rearrangement links TRBV5-1 to TRBJ2-7; 10 bases match TRBD1. CDR1 and CDR2 (germline): SGHRS, YFSETQ. The CDR3 consists of 14 residues. The V segment lost 1 base and the J segment 6 bases; nucleotides outside the gene matches: 4. The CDR3, as DNA: TGCGCCAGCAGCTTGAGACAGGGGGCTAGCGAGCAGTACTTC. This sequence encodes CASSLRQGASEQYF.

This CDR3 reads CSVELVGVTGGGSYEQYF. CDR3 DNA sequence: TGCAGCGTTGAATTAGTTGGCGTGACAGGGGGAGGATCCTACGAGCAGTACTTC. V and J are TRBV29-1 and TRBJ2-7, with TRBD1 matching over 9 bases. Trimming removed 2 bases from V and 1 base from J; junction bases left unmatched: 15. The CDR3 is 18 residues long. In germline, CDR1 is SQVTM, CDR2 ANQGSEA.

The V and J genes are TRBV5-4 and TRBJ2-2, with D possibly matching TRBD2 (5 bases). The CDR3 loop spans 16 amino acids. In germline, CDR1 is SGHNT, CDR2 YYREEE (reference sequence). V lost 4 bases to trimming and J lost 4 bases, with 17 bases between them. The CDR3 sequence is CASSPGPFRGTGELFF. CDR3 in DNA: TGTGCCAGCAGCCCAGGCCCCTTCCGGGGCACCGGGGAGCTGTTTTTT.

This clone was recorded many times. The J gene is TRBJ2-7, the V gene TRBV7-3, with TRBD2 identical over 10 bases. This CDR3 contains 13 residues. CDR1 is SGHTA, CDR2 FQGTGA, per germline. The trim removed 4 bases at V and 3 bases at J, leaving 0 bases unmatched. The CDR3 DNA is TGTGCCAGCAGCTCTAGCGGGGGCTACGAGCAGTACTTC. Its translation: CASSSSGGYEQYF.

The chain uses TRBV13 and TRBJ1-2; a possible D gene is TRBD1 (6 bases). The CDR3 has 14 residues. Trimming left V 4 bases short and J 8 bases short, with 17 bases between. Germline V gene lookup returns CDR1 PRHDT and CDR2 FYEKMQ (reference sequence). In nucleotides, the CDR3 is TGTGCCAGCAGCTCCACGACAGGCGCTACGGGCTACACCTTC. Amino acid sequence: CASSSTTGATGYTF.

A word on this clone: One junction end does not reproduce the germline sequence, and a read error may be involved. The rearrangement links TRBV7-9 to TRBJ1-5; 10 bases are shared with TRBD1. The CDR3 consists of 17 residues. Germline lookup yields CDR1 SEHNR and CDR2 FQNEAQ (reference sequence). Here the CDR3 DNA reads TGTGCCAGCAGCCTGGGACAGGGGTTAAATAGCAATCAACCCCAGCATTTT. Its protein is CASSLGQGLNSNQPQHF.

This sequence joins TRBV7-8 and TRBJ2-1, with D hard to call. V was trimmed by 1 base and J by 2 bases, leaving 12 bases between them. CDR1 and CDR2 from the germline V gene are SGHVS and FQNEAQ. CDR3 length: 16 amino acids. The chain's CDR3 is CASSLGSHTTYNEQFF. CDR3 coding DNA: TGTGCCAGCAGCTTAGGGTCCCACACGACCTACAATGAGCAGTTCTTC.

This chain links TRBV4-2 with TRBJ2-1, with D unclear. Per germline, CDR1 LGHNA and CDR2 YNFKEQ. This CDR3 has 13 amino acids. The germline V and J ends were trimmed by 6 bases and 4 bases, with 10 bases remaining between them. The CDR3 region is CASRQIGYNEQFF. The CDR3 nucleotides are TGTGCCAGCAGACAGATTGGGTACAATGAGCAGTTCTTC.

The chain couples TRBV7-3 to TRBJ2-1, with TRBD1 as a possible D gene (6 bases). This CDR3 region has 14 residues. CDR1 is SGHTA and CDR2 is FQGTGA in the germline V gene. V was trimmed by 0 bases and J by 3 bases, leaving 6 bases between them. This CDR3 is CASSLTGGYNEQFF. The DNA of the CDR3 is TGTGCCAGCAGCTTAACAGGGGGCTACAATGAGCAGTTCTTC.

This clone was found once. A much more abundant neighbour one base away suggests this may be a read error. The genes are TRBV9 and TRBJ2-2; the match to TRBD2 covers 12 bases. The CDR3 loop spans 16 amino acids. J was trimmed by 10 bases and V by 4 bases; bases with no gene match: 11. Germline CDR1 reads SGDLS; CDR2 reads YYNGEE. CDR3 sequence reads: CASSNRLAGEVEELFF. The CDR3 DNA reads as TGTGCCAGCAGCAACAGACTAGCGGGAGAGGTCGAGGAGCTGTTTTTT.

This chain uses TRBV5-6 with TRBJ1-2; D not certain. The V end lost 2 bases, the J end lost 3 bases, and 8 bases lay between the germline ends. The CDR3 sequence is 13 residues long. In germline, CDR1 is SGHDT, CDR2 YYEEEE. The CDR3 spells CASSLPGDYGYTF. DNA of the CDR3: TGTGCCAGCAGCTTACCCGGAGACTATGGCTACACCTTC.

The chain recombines TRBV6-4 with TRBJ2-2; D remains ambiguous. V dropped 3 bases and J dropped 0 bases, with 14 bases sitting between them. The CDR3 sequence is 17 residues long. Germline values: CDR1 MRHNA, CDR2 SNTAGT. The DNA for the CDR3 is TGTGCCAGCAGTGAAGAGAAAGAACCAACGAACACCGGGGAGCTGTTTTTT. Translating gives CASSEEKEPTNTGELFF.

This clone showed up many times. This sequence joins TRBV9 and TRBJ2-3; TRBD2 aligns across 12 bases. The CDR3 has 16 residues. The germline V gene encodes CDR1 SGDLS and CDR2 YYNGEE. V lost 3 bases, J lost 2 bases, and 4 bases stayed unmatched. The CDR3 reads CASSEGLAGYTDTQYF. CDR3 DNA sequence: TGTGCCAGCAGCGAAGGACTAGCGGGGTACACAGATACGCAGTATTTT.

This clone was seen a single time. The genes are TRBV2 and TRBJ2-5; 7 bases are a match to TRBD2. This CDR3 spans 13 amino acids. The J segment lost 5 bases and the V segment lost 6 bases, leaving 6 bases of the junction unmatched. Germline CDR1 reads SNHLY; CDR2 reads FYNNEI. This chain's CDR3 is CASRAGDYETQYF. The CDR3 nucleotides read TGTGCCAGCAGGGCGGGAGATTATGAGACCCAGTACTTC.

This rearrangement joins TRBV9 to TRBJ2-3, with D possibly TRBD2 on 6 matching bases. Germline V lookup: CDR1 SGDLS, CDR2 YYNGEE. Trimming stripped 0 bases from V and 0 bases from J, with 11 bases between. The CDR3 has 16 residues. The CDR3 spells CASSVASGQSTDTQYF. The CDR3 coding sequence is TGTGCCAGCAGCGTAGCCAGCGGGCAAAGCACAGATACGCAGTATTTT.

This clone has a handful of counts. This chain joins TRBV6-6 and TRBJ2-7; 9 nucleotides line up with TRBD1. Germline values: CDR1 MNHNY, CDR2 SVGAGI (reference sequence). The V segment lost 6 bases and the J segment 5 bases; nucleotides outside the gene matches: 5. The CDR3 has 13 amino acids. Written as DNA, the CDR3 is TGTGCCAGCAGGACCGGGACAGGGAACGAGCAGTACTTC. This gives the protein CASRTGTGNEQYF.

The chain joins TRBV19 to TRBJ1-1, with 7 bases lining up with TRBD1. Unmatched junction bases numbered 7, after V lost 5 bases and J lost 1 base. Germline-derived CDR1 and CDR2 are LNHDA and SQIVND (reference sequence). The CDR3 loop spans 15 amino acids. The CDR3 region is CASSLDQGGNTEAFF. CDR3 sequence (DNA): TGTGCCAGTAGTTTGGACCAGGGGGGGAACACTGAAGCTTTCTTT.

The chain recombines TRBV6-6 with TRBJ2-3; 10 bases match TRBD2. The germline CDR1 and CDR2 sequences are MNHNY and SVGAGI (reference sequence). V trimming: 5 bases; J trimming: 2 bases; junction bases outside the gene matches: 4. The CDR3 loop spans 15 amino acids. CDR3 protein: CASSGTSVNTDTQYF. The CDR3 DNA reads as TGTGCCAGCAGTGGGACTAGCGTAAACACAGATACGCAGTATTTT.

V and J are TRBV5-5 and TRBJ2-7, with 10 bases identical to TRBD2. J gave up 3 bases and V 0 bases, and 3 bases lay outside the gene matches. CDR3 size: 15 residues. Per germline, CDR1 SGHKS and CDR2 YYEKEE (reference sequence). DNA for the CDR3: TGTGCCAGCAGCTTGGGCCTAGCGGGAGTCTACGAGCAGTACTTC. Translated, it gives CASSLGLAGVYEQYF.

The chain recombines TRBV29-1 with TRBJ2-1; TRBD2 matches 12 bases. The CDR3 loop spans 15 amino acids. With 2 bases clipped from V and 7 bases from J, the junction kept 6 bases outside the gene matches. Germline V gene data show CDR1 as SQVTM and CDR2 as ANQGSEA. CDR3 bases: TGCAGCGTTGAACTTCCTAGCGGGAGGGGAAATGAGCAGTTCTTC. This encodes CSVELPSGRGNEQFF.